The rows below give T cell receptor beta chains drawn from one sample of a study of control samples from healthy donors and cancer patients. This table comes from immunoSEQ multiplex PCR, and its TCRdb copy is limited to in-frame clones, with some not included. Here the sample spans 100,000 to 150,000 clones, less than 90% being singletons. Source material: blood. These receptors were collected from a young man in good health. Both conserved end residues are part of each CDR3. D genes are given only for firm matches. Where a row states a size, it is once, few, many or the class of an expanded clone; other rows omit it.

j_call,v_call,d_call,clone_size,cdr3_nt,cdr3_aa
TRBJ1-1,TRBV6-5,.,.,TGTGCATTAGAGCCGAACACTGAAGCTTTCTTT,CALEPNTEAFF
TRBJ1-1,TRBV12-3/TRBV12-4,.,.,TGTGCCAGCAGTTCCCGTCTGAACACTGAAGCTTTCTTT,CASSSRLNTEAFF
TRBJ2-3,TRBV11-2,.,.,TGTGCCAGCAGCTGGGGCACAGATACGCAGTATTTT,CASSWGTDTQYF
TRBJ2-2,TRBV5-1,TRBD1,.,TGCGCCAGCCGGACAGGGGGATGGGCCGGGGAGCTGTTTTTT,CASRTGGWAGELFF
TRBJ2-1,TRBV25-1,.,.,TGTGCCAGCAGTGAATGGGGCAGGGGTCGGGGGACGTACAATGAGCAGTTCTTC,CASSEWGRGRGTYNEQFF
TRBJ1-5,TRBV5-1,.,.,TGCGCCAGCAGCTCCGACCCAAATCAGCCCCAGCATTTT,CASSSDPNQPQHF
TRBJ1-2,TRBV30,.,.,TGTGCCTGGAGTGTACAGTCGGCCTATGGCTACACCTTC,CAWSVQSAYGYTF
TRBJ1-1,TRBV6-5,TRBD1,.,TGTGCCAGCACCCAGGGGGCGTTTCGAGCTTTCTTT,CASTQGAFRAFF
TRBJ1-2,TRBV2,.,.,TGTGCCAGCAGCTTAGACGTCTATGGCTACACCTTC,CASSLDVYGYTF
TRBJ2-1,TRBV9,TRBD2,.,TGTGCCAGCAGCGAGTGGTCTAGCGGGAGTAGGAATGAGCAGTTCTTC,CASSEWSSGSRNEQFF
TRBJ1-5,TRBV10-3,.,few,TGTGCCATCAGTGAATCGGAGTATAGCAATCAGCCCCAGCATTTT,CAISESEYSNQPQHF
TRBJ2-2,TRBV2,TRBD2,.,TGTGCCAGCAGTTTTAGCGGGAGGGCCGCCGGGGAGCTGTTTTTT,CASSFSGRAAGELFF
TRBJ2-2,TRBV9,TRBD1,.,TGTGCCAGCAGCGTTTTCGGGACAGGGCACACCGGGGAGCTGTTTTTT,CASSVFGTGHTGELFF
TRBJ2-1,TRBV5-1,.,.,TGCGCCAGCAGCTTGGGAACCACTTTTTATGGGGATGAGCAGTTCTTC,CASSLGTTFYGDEQFF
TRBJ1-5,TRBV27,.,.,TGTGCCACCGGTCGGAGCAATCAGCCCCAGCATTTT,CATGRSNQPQHF
TRBJ1-5,TRBV3-1/TRBV3-2,.,.,TGTGCCAGCAGCCAAGGTGTAGGGGGTGGACAGCCCCAGCATTTT,CASSQGVGGGQPQHF
TRBJ1-5,TRBV12-3/TRBV12-4,.,.,TGTGCCAGCAGTTTAGGTTGGGGGCCCCAGCATTTT,CASSLGWGPQHF
TRBJ2-7,TRBV7-8,.,.,TGTGCCAGCAGCTTGTACCCTACCTACGAGCAGTACTTC,CASSLYPTYEQYF
TRBJ2-7,TRBV19,TRBD1,once,TGTGCCACGCGACAGGGCTACGAGCAGTACTTC,CATRQGYEQYF
TRBJ2-5,TRBV19,TRBD1,.,TGTGCCAGCAAACAGGGGCCCCAAGAGACCCAGTACTTC,CASKQGPQETQYF
TRBJ2-3,TRBV7-8,.,once,TGTGCCAGCAGTTATCGGACACCCAGAGATACGCAGTATTTT,CASSYRTPRDTQYF
TRBJ2-7,TRBV10-3,TRBD1,.,TGTGCCATCAGTGAATTCATCCCGGGACAGGGGCCCTACGAGCAGTACTTC,CAISEFIPGQGPYEQYF
TRBJ1-1,TRBV7-3,.,few,TGTGCCAGCAACTCAGGGGTTGGCACTGAAGCTTTCTTT,CASNSGVGTEAFF
TRBJ1-1,TRBV4-3,TRBD1,.,TGCGCCAGCAGCCAACACAGGGGTGGGACTGAAGCTTTCTTT,CASSQHRGGTEAFF
TRBJ2-7,TRBV25-1,TRBD2,.,TGTGCCAGCAGGGCGACTAGCGGGAGTCGCGAGCAGTACTTC,CASRATSGSREQYF
TRBJ2-2,TRBV6-2/TRBV6-3,.,.,TGTGCCAGCAGTTACAATTTAAAGGGTGGATCGACCTTAAACACCGGGGAGCTGTTTTTT,CASSYNLKGGSTLNTGELFF
TRBJ2-7,TRBV29-1,TRBD2,.,TGCAGCGTTTCCACTAGCGGGAGGTTCGTTGGGAACGAGCAGTACTTC,CSVSTSGRFVGNEQYF
TRBJ2-7,TRBV6-5,TRBD1,.,TGTGCCAGCAGCCCCGGACAGGGGGGCTACGAGCAGTACTTC,CASSPGQGGYEQYF
TRBJ1-4,TRBV5-1,.,.,TGCGCCAGCAGCTTGGGGCAGGGCGGCGAAAAACTGTTTTTT,CASSLGQGGEKLFF
TRBJ1-2,TRBV27,.,.,TGTGCCAGCAGTTTGGATAGAGGTCTCGGACAAATTCATGGCTACACCTTC,CASSLDRGLGQIHGYTF
TRBJ1-3,TRBV30,TRBD1,once,TGTGCCTGGAGTGAGACAGGGCGAAACACCATATATTTT,CAWSETGRNTIYF